The present T cell receptor beta chain was sequenced within a study of tumor-infiltrating lymphocytes in primary liver carcinoma. The tissue used was unsorted bulk material of roughly 17-32 mg. RNA and DNA were co-extracted from it with the AllPrep DNA/RNA mini kit. Each sampled tumor had five separate regions taken from it. Study-wide results and caveats: All five tumor regions shared only about 7-25% of top clones. A significantly higher top-250-clone fraction was recorded for tumors than for blood (p = 0.039).

Germline values: CDR1 SGHAT, CDR2 FQNNGV. The CDR3 has 17 residues. Total RNA amounting to around 540 ng was the source from which TCR beta cDNA was made with a constant-region primer. Libraries for TCR beta were built through three nested multiplex PCR rounds, which together made up a slightly modified ARM-PCR procedure. Forward primers for TRBV1-TRBV30 and a C-beta reverse primer served the first two PCR rounds, at about 10 cycles each. One entry per CDR3 protein, called by TCRdb with MiXCR from the multiplex PCR reads. This sample has roughly 120,000 distinct CDR3 sequences, with 64% found just once. Worth noting for this clonotype: Its matching antigen is unknown.

Source material: liver tumor tissue from sampling region 3. Subset given: tumor region T3, left-lateral pole. This TCR derives from a woman aged 55-70 years with primary liver carcinoma and hepatitis B virus infection. V gene TRBV11-2 combines with J gene TRBJ2-5; D could derive from TRBD1 or TRBD2 (6 bases each). CDR3 nucleotides: TGTGCTGGCAGCCCTAGGGGACAACTAGCAGGCCTAGAGACCCAGTACTTC. This sequence encodes CAGSPRGQLAGLETQYF.